The clone carrying this TCR beta chain was recorded at least ten times. This sample was taken from a study of T cells in Graves' hyperthyroidism and ophthalmopathy. V lost 5 bases, J lost 1 base, and 5 bases stayed unmatched. Per the germline V gene, CDR1 is MNHNS and CDR2 is SASEGT. The CDR3 totals 17 residues. TCR beta CDR3 sequences were amplified from RNA transcripts. The HTBI primer set drove a first-round RT-PCR of the TCR CDR3. TCRdb reprocessed the multiplex PCR reads via MiXCR and lists one record per CDR3 protein. The repertoire has some 360,000 distinct CDR3 sequences, about 15% of them found once; the top ten carry 9.5% to 12%.

The receptor comes from a woman aged 55-69 years with Graves' hyperthyroidism. V usage is TRBV6-1 and J usage is TRBJ2-1; 13 nucleotides match TRBD2. The sequenced material came from blood. CDR3 sequence reads: CASSPGLAGVSYNEQFF. CDR3 DNA sequence: TGTGCCAGCAGTCCCGGACTAGCGGGAGTATCCTACAATGAGCAGTTCTTC.